This T cell receptor beta chain is drawn from a study of cytomegalovirus exposure and HLA in healthy donors. The study, taken as a whole, reports: Some 150 TCR beta chains were listed as cytomegalovirus-associated. Reported performance of the classifier showed diagnosis of cytomegalovirus status with high specificity and sensitivity. In vitro data verified three CMV-associated chains as specific for CMV antigens.

Some clones are missing from TCRdb's copy, which holds only in-frame ones; the method was immunoSEQ multiplex PCR. The sample records around 190,000 clones, about 89% being singletons. This clone showed up just once. What it binds is not known. The receptor was isolated from a man under 40 in good health and CMV-seropositive. The sample was PBMCs.

Here the CDR3 DNA reads TGTGCCAGCAGCGTAGGTCGGGGCTCCTACGAGCAGTACTTC. It translates to CASSVGRGSYEQYF. This rearrangement joins TRBV9 to TRBJ2-7; perhaps TRBD2 as D (5 bases). CDR3 length: 14 residues. Deletions cut 0 bases from V and 0 bases from J, with 7 bases between. Germline V gene lookup returns CDR1 SGDLS and CDR2 YYNGEE.